Shown below are 30 T cell receptor beta chains from a single sample sequenced in a study of response to subunit inactivated influenza vaccine (dated by TCRdb to 2017 to 2018). Library construction relied on RT-PCR. The instrument was an Illumina HiSeq 2500. Starting from the raw public reads, TCRdb applied fastp trimming at Q25, assembled clones with MiXCR and retained in-frame beta chains. Each record represents a unique CDR3 protein, reported with the most common genes and DNA among its rows. Recorded for this sample are 600,000 to 850,000 distinct CDR3 sequences; 12% to 15% of them occurred a single time. Of the sample, roughly 7.6% is held by the ten largest clones. Sample: PBMCs from blood, taken 14 days before vaccination. Receptors originate from a man aged 50 to 60 who received an inactivated influenza vaccine. Donor details come from another sample of the same person, matched by shared clones.

This clonotype was detected many times. V and J are TRBV12-3 or TRBV12-4 and TRBJ2-1; maybe TRBD2 (6 bases). V lost 5 bases to trimming and J lost 5 bases, with 19 bases between them. This CDR3 region has 16 residues. The CDR3 sequence: CASSPLMAGPDNEQFF. CDR3 coding DNA: TGTGCCAGCAGTCCACTTATGGCGGGGCCTGACAATGAGCAGTTCTTC.

CDR3 bases: TGTGCCAGCAGCAAAACAGGGGTGGGCACTGAAGCTTTCTTT. Residues: CASSKTGVGTEAFF. The chain carries TRBV6-1 and TRBJ1-1; 7 bases are a match to TRBD1. The germline CDR1 and CDR2 sequences are MNHNS and SASEGT. Trimming at V came to 6 bases and at J to 4 bases, leaving 8 bases not matched to a gene. This CDR3 is built from 14 residues.

This clonotype was seen a few times. The chain employs TRBV12-3 or TRBV12-4 and TRBJ1-2; 8 bases line up with TRBD1. With V trimmed by 7 bases and J by 8 bases, 3 bases remained unmatched. The CDR3 is made up of 11 amino acids. For the CDR3, the DNA is TGTGCCAGCACCCCAGGGGGCGGCTACACCTTC. It yields the protein CASTPGGGYTF.

This clonotype was picked up a small number of times. The rearrangement links TRBV7-9 to TRBJ2-7; 12 positions match TRBD1. Losses at the gene ends were 4 bases for V and 5 bases for J; bases not matched to a gene: 6. The CDR3 covers 15 residues. Per germline, CDR1 SEHNR and CDR2 FQNEAQ (reference sequence). The CDR3 reads CASSSGQGAINEQYF. The CDR3 DNA sequence: TGTGCCAGCAGCTCGGGACAGGGGGCGATCAACGAGCAGTACTTC.

The chain has TRBV4-2 and TRBJ2-1; D could derive from TRBD1 or TRBD2 (5 bases each). The V gene lost 1 base and the J gene lost 7 bases, with 11 bases spanning the gap. Germline-derived CDR1 and CDR2 are LGHNA and YNFKEQ. The CDR3 has 14 residues. The CDR3 region is CASSQGGARNEQFF. CDR3 coding DNA: TGTGCCAGCAGCCAAGGAGGGGCGCGGAATGAGCAGTTCTTC.

This clonotype was observed many times. The chain has TRBV12-3 or TRBV12-4 and TRBJ2-4, with TRBD2 matching over 13 bases. V lost 5 bases to trimming and J lost 8 bases; unmatched junction nucleotides: 12. CDR3 size: 17 residues. This chain's CDR3 is CASSGTSGASPSYIQYF. The DNA of the CDR3 is TGTGCCAGCAGTGGGACTAGCGGGGCGAGCCCTTCGTACATTCAGTACTTC.

This clonotype has a handful of counts. V gene TRBV2 combines with J gene TRBJ2-1; a possible D gene is TRBD2 (5 bases). Trimming pared 4 bases from V and 12 bases from J, leaving 10 bases between. Germline assignment: CDR1 SNHLY and CDR2 FYNNEI. The CDR3 extends over 11 amino acids. Written as DNA, the CDR3 is TGTGCCAGCAGTGGAGGGAGAGGGCAGTTCTTC. Translating gives CASSGGRGQFF.

The chain uses TRBV12-3 or TRBV12-4 and TRBJ2-7; D perhaps matches TRBD1 (6 bases). V gave up 8 bases and J gave up 6 bases, with 14 bases separating them. The CDR3 length is 12 residues. The CDR3 DNA reads TGTGCCAGCCGGGACGGACAGCCCGAGCAGTACTTC. This encodes CASRDGQPEQYF.

The rearrangement joins TRBV10-3 to TRBJ1-1; no reliable D call. V lost 8 bases to trimming and J lost 4 bases, with 14 bases between them. This CDR3 contains 13 residues. Germline-derived CDR1 and CDR2 are ENHRY and SYGVKD. The CDR3 DNA sequence: TGTGCCATCGAAGACCTGAAGGGCACTGAAGCTTTCTTT. Its translation: CAIEDLKGTEAFF.

This chain uses TRBV5-1 with TRBJ2-5; TRBD1 matches at 12 bases. Germline trimming cut 4 bases from V and 3 bases from J; bases unmatched to any gene: 7. The germline gives CDR1 SGHRS, CDR2 YFSETQ. The CDR3 length is 16 residues. Here the CDR3 DNA reads TGCGCCAGCAGCCCCCGGGACAGGGGGCGGAAAGAGACCCAGTACTTC. Translating it yields CASSPRDRGRKETQYF.

This clonotype has more than one count but fewer than ten. The rearrangement joins TRBV13 to TRBJ2-1, with TRBD1 matching 8 bases. V lost 7 bases to trimming and J lost 9 bases; unmatched junction nucleotides: 8. The CDR3 consists of 13 residues. Germline CDR1 PRHDT, CDR2 FYEKMQ (reference sequence). The CDR3 loop is CASKSQGAFEQFF. The CDR3 DNA sequence: TGTGCCAGCAAGAGTCAGGGGGCGTTTGAGCAGTTCTTC.

In this sample, this clonotype turned up a few times. This chain joins TRBV15 and TRBJ2-7; 12 bases map to TRBD2. This CDR3 spans 18 amino acids. Germline CDR1 and CDR2: LNHNV and YYDKDF (reference sequence). The ends lost 4 bases at V and 0 bases at J; junction bases unmatched: 10. CDR3: CATSTRATSGGNSYEQYF. CDR3 DNA sequence: TGTGCCACCAGCACACGTGCCACTAGCGGGGGGAACTCCTACGAGCAGTACTTC.

This clonotype was counted between two and nine times. The chain couples TRBV9 to TRBJ2-7; D may be TRBD1 (6 bases). Germline V gene sequence: CDR1 SGDLS, CDR2 YYNGEE. The CDR3 covers 13 residues. V lost 2 bases and J lost 5, with 11 bases in between. This CDR3 reads CASSVSAGDEQYF. CDR3 sequence (DNA): TGTGCCAGCAGCGTTTCGGCAGGGGACGAGCAGTACTTC.

The chain is built from TRBV5-1 and TRBJ2-3; D is unresolved. The CDR3 length is 15 residues. Germline V gives CDR1 SGHRS, CDR2 YFSETQ. V gave up 4 bases and J gave up 2 bases, with 14 bases separating them. The CDR3 nucleotides are TGCGCCAGCAGCGCCCGCGCACTATCCACAGATACGCAGTATTTT. Amino acids: CASSARALSTDTQYF.

The chain is built from TRBV3-1 and TRBJ2-2; D is possibly TRBD1 (6 bases). The V gene lost 5 bases and the J gene lost 4 bases, with 14 bases spanning the gap. Germline CDR1 reads LGHDT; CDR2 reads YNNKEL (reference sequence). The CDR3 covers 15 residues. The CDR3 spells CASSLTGMSTGELFF. CDR3 bases: TGTGCCAGCAGCTTAACAGGGATGAGCACCGGGGAGCTGTTTTTT.

This clonotype was observed a few times. The rearrangement links TRBV4-3 to TRBJ1-1; D gene uncertain. Germline V gene lookup returns CDR1 LGHNA and CDR2 YSLEER. With 0 bases removed from V and 3 bases from J, the gap between germline ends came to 8 bases. The length of the CDR3 is 14 residues. In nucleotides, the CDR3 is TGCGCCAGCAGCCAAGAAGCCGGGGACACTGAAGCTTTCTTT. Translated, it gives CASSQEAGDTEAFF.

The rearrangement links TRBV11-2 to TRBJ2-3; D is undetermined. The length of the CDR3 is 15 residues. V was pared by 1 base and J by 5 bases, with 13 bases between. Germline CDR1 and CDR2: SGHAT and FQNNGV. CDR3: CASSLGSPVGDTQYF. In nucleotides, the CDR3 is TGTGCCAGCAGCTTAGGATCTCCAGTCGGAGATACGCAGTATTTT.

This clonotype was observed a few times. This chain links TRBV11-1 with TRBJ2-1; 14 positions agree with TRBD2. The trim removed 4 bases at V and 5 bases at J, leaving 13 bases unmatched. CDR1 is SGHAT and CDR2 is FQDESV in the germline V gene (reference sequence). The CDR3 sequence is 19 residues long. The CDR3 protein is CASSSVPGLAGAINNEQFF. For the CDR3, the DNA is TGTGCCAGCAGCTCGGTCCCGGGACTAGCGGGAGCAATAAACAATGAGCAGTTCTTC.

V and J are TRBV29-1 and TRBJ2-7; 7 nucleotides agree with TRBD1. This CDR3 comprises 12 residues. Germline CDR1 is SQVTM and CDR2 is ANQGSEA. Trimming cost V 3 bases and J 2 bases; bases outside gene matches: 1. CDR3 DNA: TGCAGCGTTGAGGACAGGACCTACGAGCAGTACTTC. Amino acid sequence: CSVEDRTYEQYF.

This clonotype was picked up a small number of times. The chain employs TRBV29-1 and TRBJ1-2; D gene unclear. The CDR3 is made up of 13 amino acids. Germline-derived CDR1 and CDR2 are SQVTM and ANQGSEA. With 0 bases removed from V and 2 bases from J, the gap between germline ends came to 7 bases. The CDR3 spells CSVEEGINYGYTF. The CDR3 coding sequence is TGCAGCGTTGAAGAAGGCATCAACTATGGCTACACCTTC.

In this sample, this clonotype turned up a few times. As DNA, the CDR3 is TGTGCCAGCAGTTATGGACAGGGTTCAGATACGCAGTATTTT. This encodes CASSYGQGSDTQYF. V gene TRBV12-3 or TRBV12-4 combines with J gene TRBJ2-3; 8 bases align to TRBD1. The CDR3 is 14 amino acids. Losses at the gene ends were 4 bases for V and 4 bases for J; bases not matched to a gene: 4.

This clonotype was seen a few times. The V gene is TRBV12-3 or TRBV12-4, the J gene TRBJ2-3; 9 bases fit TRBD2. The junction had 4 bases not matched to a gene; V was cut back by 6 bases and J by 6 bases. The CDR3 sequence is 13 residues long. CDR3 coding DNA: TGTGCCAGCAGATTTAGCGGGGGTGATACGCAGTATTTT. It is translated as CASRFSGGDTQYF.

This clonotype has more than one count but fewer than ten. The chain couples TRBV7-9 to TRBJ1-1; 8 positions agree with TRBD1. The V gene's germline CDR1 is SEHNR and CDR2 FQNEAQ (reference sequence). The J segment lost 1 base and the V segment lost 8 bases, leaving 0 bases of the junction unmatched. The CDR3 spans 12 residues. CDR3 sequence (DNA): TGTGCCAGCGACAGGGGGAACACTGAAGCTTTCTTT. This encodes CASDRGNTEAFF.

The chain recombines TRBV20-1 with TRBJ2-5; the match to TRBD2 covers 13 bases. V lost 4 bases, J lost 5 bases, and 10 bases stayed unmatched. Per germline, CDR1 DFQATT and CDR2 SNEGSKA (reference sequence). The CDR3 is made up of 16 amino acids. The DNA of the CDR3 is TGCAGTGCTACCCTATCCACTAGCGGGAGGGCGGAGACCCAGTACTTC. It translates to CSATLSTSGRAETQYF.

This clonotype was observed a handful of times. The V gene is TRBV20-1, the J gene TRBJ2-5, with 8 nucleotides matching TRBD1. The CDR3 is 14 residues long. Germline lookup yields CDR1 DFQATT and CDR2 SNEGSKA (reference sequence). The V gene end was trimmed by 5 bases and the J gene end by 4 bases; junction bases not matched to a gene: 9. The CDR3 spells CSAYPRGHGETQYF. In DNA form, the CDR3 reads TGCAGTGCTTACCCCAGGGGGCACGGAGAGACCCAGTACTTC.

There are a few counts of this clonotype. The chain couples TRBV28 to TRBJ2-3; maybe TRBD1 (6 bases). V shed 2 bases and J shed 1 base, with 10 bases lying between them. The germline V gene has CDR1 MDHEN and CDR2 SYDVKM. This CDR3 region has 15 residues. CDR3 amino acids: CASSLKQGRTDTQYF. The CDR3 DNA follows: TGTGCCAGCAGTTTAAAACAGGGCCGCACAGATACGCAGTATTTT.

The rearrangement links TRBV27 to TRBJ2-1; 7 nucleotides align to TRBD2. CDR3 size: 15 residues. V shed 4 bases and J 9 bases; nucleotides not matched to a gene: 12. Germline CDR1 MNHEY, CDR2 SMNVEV (reference sequence). CDR3 DNA: TGTGCCAGCAGTTCCCGGTTGACTAGCCCGGGTGAGCAGTTCTTC. Protein sequence: CASSSRLTSPGEQFF.

This clonotype was counted many times. The chain combines TRBV29-1 with TRBJ1-2, with TRBD1 matching 7 bases. The CDR3 extends over 13 amino acids. From germline, CDR1 is SQVTM and CDR2 ANQGSEA. V gave up 4 bases and J gave up 4 bases; unmatched junction bases: 6. The CDR3 region has the DNA TGCAGCGTTGTACAGGGGAAGGTCTATGGCTACACCTTC. Translated, it gives CSVVQGKVYGYTF.

This rearrangement joins TRBV3-1 to TRBJ1-1; 7 nucleotides agree with TRBD1. The CDR3 spans 15 residues. Germline V lookup: CDR1 LGHDT, CDR2 YNNKEL (reference sequence). The V segment lost 8 bases and the J segment 1 base; nucleotides outside the gene matches: 10. For the CDR3, the DNA is TGTGCCAGCCAAACCGGGGGACAGCAGAACACTGAAGCTTTCTTT. Amino acids: CASQTGGQQNTEAFF. Full variable domain (remainder filled in from reference TRBV3-1 and TRBJ1-1): DTAVSQTPKYLVTQMGNDKSIKCEQNLGHDTMYWYKQDSKKFLKIMFSYNNKELIINETVPNRFSPKSPDKAHLNLHINSLELGDSAVYFCASQTGGQQNTEAFFGQGTRLTVV.

This clonotype has ten or more counts. V and J are TRBV5-1 and TRBJ1-4, with TRBD1 matching over 7 bases. Unmatched junction bases numbered 6, after V lost 4 bases and J lost 3 bases. The germline gives CDR1 SGHRS, CDR2 YFSETQ. This CDR3 is built from 15 residues. CDR3 residues: CASSVTGASNEKLFF. The CDR3 bases are TGCGCCAGCAGCGTCACAGGGGCTTCTAATGAAAAACTGTTTTTT.